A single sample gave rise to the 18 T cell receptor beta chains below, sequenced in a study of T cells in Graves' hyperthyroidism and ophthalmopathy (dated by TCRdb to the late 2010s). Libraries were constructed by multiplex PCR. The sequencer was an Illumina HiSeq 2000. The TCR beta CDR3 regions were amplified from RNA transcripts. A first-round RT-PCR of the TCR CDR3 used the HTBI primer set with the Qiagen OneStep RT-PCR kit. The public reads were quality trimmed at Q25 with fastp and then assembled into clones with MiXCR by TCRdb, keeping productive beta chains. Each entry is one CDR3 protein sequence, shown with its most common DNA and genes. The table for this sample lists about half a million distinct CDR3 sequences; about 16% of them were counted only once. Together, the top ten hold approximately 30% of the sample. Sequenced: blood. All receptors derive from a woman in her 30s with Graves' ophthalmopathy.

The CDR3 sequence is CASSQGGQGEGEQFF. The CDR3, as DNA: TGCGCCAGCAGCCAAGGGGGACAGGGGGAAGGTGAGCAGTTCTTC. V gene TRBV4-3 combines with J gene TRBJ2-1; TRBD1 matches 11 bases. CDR1 is LGHNA and CDR2 is YSLEER in the germline V gene. The CDR3 extends over 15 amino acids. Germline trimming cut 1 base from V and 9 bases from J; bases unmatched to any gene: 5.

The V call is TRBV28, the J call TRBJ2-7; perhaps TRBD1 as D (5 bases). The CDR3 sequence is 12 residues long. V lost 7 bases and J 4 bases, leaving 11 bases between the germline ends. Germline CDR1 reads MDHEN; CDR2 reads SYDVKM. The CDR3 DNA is TGTGCCAGCACACGGAAGGGGTACGAGCAGTACTTC. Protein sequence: CASTRKGYEQYF.

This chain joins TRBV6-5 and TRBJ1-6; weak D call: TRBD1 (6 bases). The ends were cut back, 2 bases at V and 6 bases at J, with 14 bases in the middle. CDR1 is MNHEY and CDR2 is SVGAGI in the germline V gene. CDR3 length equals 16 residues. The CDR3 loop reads CASSYPAGRGNSPLHF. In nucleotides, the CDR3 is TGTGCCAGCAGTTACCCCGCCGGCAGGGGTAATTCACCCCTCCACTTT.

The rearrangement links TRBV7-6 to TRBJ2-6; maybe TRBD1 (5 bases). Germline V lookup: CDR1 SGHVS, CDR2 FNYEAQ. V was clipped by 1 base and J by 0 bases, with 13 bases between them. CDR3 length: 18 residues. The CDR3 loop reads CASSLDSAGYSGANVLTF. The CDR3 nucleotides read TGTGCCAGCAGCTTAGACAGTGCAGGGTACTCTGGGGCCAACGTCCTGACTTTC.

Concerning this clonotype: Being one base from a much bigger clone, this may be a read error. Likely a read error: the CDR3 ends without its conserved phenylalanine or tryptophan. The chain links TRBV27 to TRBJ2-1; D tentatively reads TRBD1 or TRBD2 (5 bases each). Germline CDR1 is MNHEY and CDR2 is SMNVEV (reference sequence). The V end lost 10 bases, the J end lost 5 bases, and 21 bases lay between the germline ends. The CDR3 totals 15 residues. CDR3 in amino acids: CATAISGTTNNEQFL. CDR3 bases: TGTGCCACCGCAATCTCCGGGACGACTAACAATGAGCAGTTCCTC.

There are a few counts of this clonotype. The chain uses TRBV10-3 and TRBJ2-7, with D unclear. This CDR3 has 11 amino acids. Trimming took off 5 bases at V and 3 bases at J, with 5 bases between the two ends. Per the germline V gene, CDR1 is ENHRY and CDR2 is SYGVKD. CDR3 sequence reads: CAISQNYEQYF. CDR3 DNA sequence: TGTGCCATCAGTCAAAACTACGAGCAGTACTTC.

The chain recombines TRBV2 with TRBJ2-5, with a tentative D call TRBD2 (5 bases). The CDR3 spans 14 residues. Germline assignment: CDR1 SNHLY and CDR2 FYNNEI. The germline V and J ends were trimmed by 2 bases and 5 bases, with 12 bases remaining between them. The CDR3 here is CASSELAGLETQYF. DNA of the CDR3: TGTGCCAGCAGTGAACTAGCCGGTCTTGAGACCCAGTACTTC.

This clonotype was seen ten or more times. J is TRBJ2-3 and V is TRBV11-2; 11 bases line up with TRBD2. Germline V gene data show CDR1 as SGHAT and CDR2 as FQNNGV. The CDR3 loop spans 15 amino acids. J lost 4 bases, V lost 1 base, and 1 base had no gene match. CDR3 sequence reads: CASSLGSGRADTQYF. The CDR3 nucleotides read TGTGCCAGCAGCTTAGGTAGCGGGAGGGCAGATACGCAGTATTTT.

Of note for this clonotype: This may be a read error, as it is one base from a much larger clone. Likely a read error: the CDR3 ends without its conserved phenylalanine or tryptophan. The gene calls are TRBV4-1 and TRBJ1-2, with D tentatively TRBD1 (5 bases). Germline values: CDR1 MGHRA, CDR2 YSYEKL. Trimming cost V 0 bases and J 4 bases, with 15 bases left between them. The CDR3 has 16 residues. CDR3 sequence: CASSQETGPPSYGYTL. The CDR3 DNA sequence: TGCGCCAGCAGCCAAGAAACGGGACCGCCGAGCTATGGCTACACCCTC.

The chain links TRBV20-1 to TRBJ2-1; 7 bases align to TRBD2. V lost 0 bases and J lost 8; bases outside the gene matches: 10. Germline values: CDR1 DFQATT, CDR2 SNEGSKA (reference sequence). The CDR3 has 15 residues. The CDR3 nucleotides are TGCAGTGCTAGAGATGGGGCGGGAGCCCCCCATGAGCAGTTCTTC. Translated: CSARDGAGAPHEQFF.

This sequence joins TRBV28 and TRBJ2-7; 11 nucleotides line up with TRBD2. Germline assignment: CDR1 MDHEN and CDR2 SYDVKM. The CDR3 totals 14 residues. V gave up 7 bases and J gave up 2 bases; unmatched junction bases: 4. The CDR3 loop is CASINSGRAYEQYF. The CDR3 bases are TGTGCCAGCATTAATAGCGGGAGGGCCTACGAGCAGTACTTC.

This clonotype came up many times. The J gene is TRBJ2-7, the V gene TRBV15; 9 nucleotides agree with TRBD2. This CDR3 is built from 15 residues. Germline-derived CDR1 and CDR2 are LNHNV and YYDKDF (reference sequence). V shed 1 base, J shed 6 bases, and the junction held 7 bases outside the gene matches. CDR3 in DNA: TGTGCCACCAGCAGAGCGGCTAGCGGGATCCCCGAGCAGTACTTC. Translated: CATSRAASGIPEQYF.

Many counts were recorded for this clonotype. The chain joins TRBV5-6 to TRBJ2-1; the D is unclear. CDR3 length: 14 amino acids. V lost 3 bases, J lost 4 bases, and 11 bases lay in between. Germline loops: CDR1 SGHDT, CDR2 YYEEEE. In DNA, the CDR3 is TGTGCCAGCAGCTCGGACCCTGATTACAATGAGCAGTTCTTC. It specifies CASSSDPDYNEQFF. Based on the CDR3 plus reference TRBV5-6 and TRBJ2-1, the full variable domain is DAGVTQSPTHLIKTRGQQVTLRCSPKSGHDTVSWYQQALGQGPQFIFQYYEEEERQRGNFPDRFSGHQFPNYSSELNVNALLLGDSALYLCASSSDPDYNEQFFGPGTRLTVL.

The CDR3 nucleotides read TGCACCGTAAACCGGGAAAACAATGAGCAGTTCTTC. Protein product: CTVNRENNEQFF. This chain connects TRBV29-1 to TRBJ2-1; D might be TRBD2 (5 bases). The CDR3 length is 12 residues. Germline CDR1 is SQVTM and CDR2 is ANQGSEA.

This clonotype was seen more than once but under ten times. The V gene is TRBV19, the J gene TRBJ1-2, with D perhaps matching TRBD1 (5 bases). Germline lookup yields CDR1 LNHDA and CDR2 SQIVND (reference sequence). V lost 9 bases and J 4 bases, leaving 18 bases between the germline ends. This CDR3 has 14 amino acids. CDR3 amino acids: CASHKRQRSYGYTF. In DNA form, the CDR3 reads TGTGCCAGCCACAAGAGACAGAGAAGCTATGGCTACACCTTC.

Written as DNA, the CDR3 is TGTGCCAGCAGTTACCGAGCCGGGACTTACCAAGAGACCCAGTACTTC. This sequence encodes CASSYRAGTYQETQYF. This chain joins TRBV6-2 or TRBV6-3 and TRBJ2-5, with a possible D match to TRBD2 (6 bases). CDR3 length: 16 amino acids. V lost 2 bases and J 0 bases, leaving 13 bases between the germline ends. The V gene's germline CDR1 is MNHEY and CDR2 SVGEGT.

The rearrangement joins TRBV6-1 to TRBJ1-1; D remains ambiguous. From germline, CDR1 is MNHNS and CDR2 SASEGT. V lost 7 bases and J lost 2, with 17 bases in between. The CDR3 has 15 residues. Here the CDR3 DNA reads TGTGCCAGCACCCTTCCAACGGAGTCCAACACTGAAGCTTTCTTT. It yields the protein CASTLPTESNTEAFF.

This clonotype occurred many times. The CDR3 DNA is TGTGCCAGCAGCCACGGGACTCCTAAAGGCCTCTACGAGCAGTACTTC. As protein: CASSHGTPKGLYEQYF. The V call is TRBV11-2, the J call TRBJ2-7; a possible D gene is TRBD2 (6 bases). The CDR3 extends over 16 amino acids. V gave up 5 bases and J gave up 3 bases, with 20 bases separating them. The V gene's germline CDR1 is SGHAT and CDR2 FQNNGV.